This T cell receptor beta chain was profiled in a study of blood T cell repertoires in COVID-19. Study as a whole: PBMCs, B-cell-depleted T cells, or T cells were the source of the cDNA or gDNA that made up the material.

Sequencing used immunoSEQ multiplex PCR; TCRdb keeps in-frame clones, though not all of them. In the table there are over 200,000 clones, around 82% of which are singletons. Germline CDR1 is MDHEN and CDR2 is SYDVKM. The V end was cut by 3 bases, the J end by 4 bases, with 13 bases between. CDR3 length: 15 residues. The sample holds a few counts of this clone. The chain employs TRBV28 and TRBJ1-5; D uncertain. Material: peripheral blood. This sequence was found in a man between 35 and 55 years old with active or convalescent COVID-19. The DNA of the CDR3 is TGTGCCAGCAGTTTCCCCCCGGGGTTGAATCAGCCCCAGCATTTT. It yields the protein CASSFPPGLNQPQHF.